This TCR beta chain originates from a study of T-cell memory formation after mild COVID-19. Study background: Largely donor-specific TCR clusters were found.

Study-wide results and caveats: Memory sampled before infection contained some responding clones, suggesting cross-reactive memory joined. The CD4+ clones that contracted clustered mainly within CM and EM, and the CD8+ clones concentrated in EMRA.

TCRdb reprocessed the 5' RACE reads with MiXCR, giving one entry per CDR3 protein. The sample carries about 240,000 distinct CDR3 sequences, roughly a tenth recorded once. Comment on this clonotype: Its antigen is not identified.

The receptor comes from a man between 18 and 35 years old who had mild COVID-19 (a few samples of this study predate the infection). Cell type and time point are not known. The sequencing sample was made of PBMCs or a T cell subset sorted from them (not recorded which).

CDR3 sequence (DNA): TGCGCGTCAGGGACGAGTGGGACTAATGAAAAACTGTTTTTT. Translating it yields CASGTSGTNEKLFF. The V call is TRBV4-1, the J call TRBJ1-4, with D maybe TRBD1 (5 bases). The CDR3 length is 14 residues. CDR1 is MGHRA and CDR2 is YSYEKL in the germline V gene.